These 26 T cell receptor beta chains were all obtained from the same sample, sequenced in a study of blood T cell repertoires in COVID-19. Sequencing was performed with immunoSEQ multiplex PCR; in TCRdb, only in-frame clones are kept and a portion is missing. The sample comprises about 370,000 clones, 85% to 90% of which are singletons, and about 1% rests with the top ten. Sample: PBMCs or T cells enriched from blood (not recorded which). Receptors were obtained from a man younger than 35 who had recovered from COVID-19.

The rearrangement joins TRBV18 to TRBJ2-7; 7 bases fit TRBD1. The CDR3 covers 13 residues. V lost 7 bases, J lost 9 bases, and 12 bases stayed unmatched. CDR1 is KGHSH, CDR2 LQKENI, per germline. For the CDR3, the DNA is TGTGCCAGCTTTCAGGGGGACGGGAAGGGGCAGTACTTC. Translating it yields CASFQGDGKGQYF.

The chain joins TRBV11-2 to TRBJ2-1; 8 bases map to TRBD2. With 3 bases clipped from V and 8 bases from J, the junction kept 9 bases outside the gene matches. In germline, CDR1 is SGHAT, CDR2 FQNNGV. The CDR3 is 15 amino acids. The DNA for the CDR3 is TGTGCCAGCAGCTTCTCCAGCGGGAGAACGGATGAGCAGTTCTTC. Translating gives CASSFSSGRTDEQFF.

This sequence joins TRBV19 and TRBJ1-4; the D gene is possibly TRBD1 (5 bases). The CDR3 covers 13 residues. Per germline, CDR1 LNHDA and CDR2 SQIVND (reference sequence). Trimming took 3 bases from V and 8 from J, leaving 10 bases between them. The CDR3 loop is CASSMGLREKLFF. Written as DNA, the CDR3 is TGTGCCAGTAGTATGGGACTCCGGGAAAAACTGTTTTTT.

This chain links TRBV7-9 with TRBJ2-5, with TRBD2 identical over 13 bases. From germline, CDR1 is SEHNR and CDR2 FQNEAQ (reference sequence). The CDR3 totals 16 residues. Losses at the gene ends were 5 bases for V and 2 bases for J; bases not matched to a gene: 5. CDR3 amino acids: CASSPWTSGGQETQYF. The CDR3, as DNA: TGTGCCAGCAGCCCCTGGACTAGCGGGGGACAAGAGACCCAGTACTTC.

The CDR3, as DNA: TGTGCCAGCAGGTTACAGGGAGAAGCTTTCTTT. It encodes CASRLQGEAFF. The gene calls are TRBV2 and TRBJ1-1; perhaps TRBD1 as D (6 bases). Trimming pared 6 bases from V and 8 bases from J, leaving 10 bases between. The CDR3 spans 11 residues. Germline CDR1 and CDR2: SNHLY and FYNNEI.

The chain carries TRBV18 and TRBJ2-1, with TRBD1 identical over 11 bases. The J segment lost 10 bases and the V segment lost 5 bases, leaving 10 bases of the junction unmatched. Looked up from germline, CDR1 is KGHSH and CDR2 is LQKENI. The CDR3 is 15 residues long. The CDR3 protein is CASSRTGGLAYEQFF. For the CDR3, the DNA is TGTGCCAGCTCAAGGACAGGGGGCCTAGCCTACGAGCAGTTCTTC.

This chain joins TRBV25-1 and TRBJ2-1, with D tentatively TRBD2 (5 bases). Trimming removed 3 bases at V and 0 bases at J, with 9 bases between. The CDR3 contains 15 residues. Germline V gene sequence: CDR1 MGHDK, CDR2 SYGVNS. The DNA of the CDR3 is TGTGCCAGCAGTGACCGACTATACTCCTACAATGAGCAGTTCTTC. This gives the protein CASSDRLYSYNEQFF.

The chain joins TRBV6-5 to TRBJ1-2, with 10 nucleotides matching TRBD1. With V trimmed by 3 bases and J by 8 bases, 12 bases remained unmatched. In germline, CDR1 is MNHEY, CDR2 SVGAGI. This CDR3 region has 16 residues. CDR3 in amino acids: CASSYAWGQGMKGYTF. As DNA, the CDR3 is TGTGCCAGCAGTTATGCATGGGGACAGGGGATGAAAGGCTACACCTTC.

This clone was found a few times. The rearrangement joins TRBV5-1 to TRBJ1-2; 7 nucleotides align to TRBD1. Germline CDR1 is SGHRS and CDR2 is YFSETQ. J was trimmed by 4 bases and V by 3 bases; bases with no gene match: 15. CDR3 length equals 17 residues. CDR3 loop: CASSSRTGSEHVYGYTF. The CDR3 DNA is TGCGCCAGCAGCTCTAGGACAGGTTCGGAACATGTCTATGGCTACACCTTC.

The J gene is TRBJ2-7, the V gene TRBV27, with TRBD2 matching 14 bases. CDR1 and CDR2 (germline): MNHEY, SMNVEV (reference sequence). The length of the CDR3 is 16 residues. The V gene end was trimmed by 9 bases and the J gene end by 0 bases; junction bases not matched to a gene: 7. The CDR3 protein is CARTGTSGGSSYEQYF. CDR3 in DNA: TGTGCCAGAACCGGGACTAGCGGGGGTTCCTCCTACGAGCAGTACTTC.

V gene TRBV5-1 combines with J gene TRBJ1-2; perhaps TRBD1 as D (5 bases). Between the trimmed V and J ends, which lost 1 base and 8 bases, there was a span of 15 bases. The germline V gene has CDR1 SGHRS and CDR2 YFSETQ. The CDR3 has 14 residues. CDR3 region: CASSLLPGKLGYTF. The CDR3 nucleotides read TGCGCCAGCAGCTTGCTCCCAGGGAAATTGGGCTACACCTTC.

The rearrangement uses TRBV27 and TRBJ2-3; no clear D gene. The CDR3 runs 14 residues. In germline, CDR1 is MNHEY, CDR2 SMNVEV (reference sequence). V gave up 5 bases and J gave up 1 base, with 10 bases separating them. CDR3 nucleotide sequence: TGTGCCAGCAGTATAAAACTTCGCACAGATACGCAGTATTTT. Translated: CASSIKLRTDTQYF.

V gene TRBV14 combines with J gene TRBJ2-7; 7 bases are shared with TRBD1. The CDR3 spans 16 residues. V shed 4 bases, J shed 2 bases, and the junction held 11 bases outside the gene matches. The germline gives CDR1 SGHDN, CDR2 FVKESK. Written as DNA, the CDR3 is TGTGCCAGCAGCCCAAATAACAGGGGCCGAACCTACGAGCAGTACTTC. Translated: CASSPNNRGRTYEQYF.

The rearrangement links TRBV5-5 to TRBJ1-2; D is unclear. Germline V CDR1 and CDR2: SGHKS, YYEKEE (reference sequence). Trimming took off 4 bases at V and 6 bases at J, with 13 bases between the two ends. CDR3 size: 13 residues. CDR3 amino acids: CASSTDPGDGYTF. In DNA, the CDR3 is TGTGCCAGCAGCACCGACCCCGGGGATGGCTACACCTTC.

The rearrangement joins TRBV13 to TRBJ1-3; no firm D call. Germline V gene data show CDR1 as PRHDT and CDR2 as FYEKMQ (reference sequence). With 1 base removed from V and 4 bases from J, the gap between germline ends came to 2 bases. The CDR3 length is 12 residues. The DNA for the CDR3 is TGTGCCAGCAGCTTAGCGGGAAACACCATATATTTT. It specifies CASSLAGNTIYF.

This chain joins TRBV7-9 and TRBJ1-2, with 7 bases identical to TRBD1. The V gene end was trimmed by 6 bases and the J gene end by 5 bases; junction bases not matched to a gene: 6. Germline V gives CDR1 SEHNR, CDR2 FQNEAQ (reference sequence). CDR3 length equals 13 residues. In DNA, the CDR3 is TGTGCCAGCAGTTCCGGGACAGCGTATGGCTACACCTTC. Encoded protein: CASSSGTAYGYTF.

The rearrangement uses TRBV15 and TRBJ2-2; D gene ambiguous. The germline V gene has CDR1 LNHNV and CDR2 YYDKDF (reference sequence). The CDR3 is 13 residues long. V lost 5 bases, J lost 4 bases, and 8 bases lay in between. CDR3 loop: CATSGQPTGELFF. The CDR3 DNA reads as TGTGCCACCAGCGGCCAACCCACCGGGGAGCTGTTTTTT.

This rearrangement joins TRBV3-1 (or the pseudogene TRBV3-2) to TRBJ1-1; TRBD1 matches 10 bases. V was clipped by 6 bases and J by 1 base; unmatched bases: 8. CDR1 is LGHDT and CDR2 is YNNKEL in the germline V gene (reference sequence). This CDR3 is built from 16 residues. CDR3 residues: CASRPTGQGKNTEAFF. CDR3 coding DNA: TGTGCCAGCAGACCAACGGGACAGGGGAAGAACACTGAAGCTTTCTTT.

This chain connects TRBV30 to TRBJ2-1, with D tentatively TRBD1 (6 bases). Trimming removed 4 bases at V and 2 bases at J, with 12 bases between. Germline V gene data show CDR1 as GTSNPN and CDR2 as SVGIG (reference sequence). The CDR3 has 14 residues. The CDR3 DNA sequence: TGTGCCTGGACCGGTACAGGGACCTACAATGAGCAGTTCTTC. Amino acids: CAWTGTGTYNEQFF. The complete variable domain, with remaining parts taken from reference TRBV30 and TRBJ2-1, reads SQTIHQWPATLVQPVGSPLSLECTVEGTSNPNLYWYRQAAGRGLQLLFYSVGIGQISSEVPQNLSASRPQDRQFILSSKKLLLSDSGFYLCAWTGTGTYNEQFFGPGTRLTVL.

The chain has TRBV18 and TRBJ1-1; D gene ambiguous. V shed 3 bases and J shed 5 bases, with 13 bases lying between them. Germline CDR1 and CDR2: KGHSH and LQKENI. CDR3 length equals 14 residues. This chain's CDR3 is CASSPAVVGTEAFF. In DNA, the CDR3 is TGTGCCAGCTCACCGGCGGTGGTCGGGACTGAAGCTTTCTTT.

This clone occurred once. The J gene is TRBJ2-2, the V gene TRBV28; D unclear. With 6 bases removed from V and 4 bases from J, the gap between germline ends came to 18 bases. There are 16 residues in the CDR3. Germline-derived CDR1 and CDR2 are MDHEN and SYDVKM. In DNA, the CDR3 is TGTGCCAGCAGCCTTCAGGTTTCACCCCCCACCGGGGAGCTGTTTTTT. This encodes CASSLQVSPPTGELFF.

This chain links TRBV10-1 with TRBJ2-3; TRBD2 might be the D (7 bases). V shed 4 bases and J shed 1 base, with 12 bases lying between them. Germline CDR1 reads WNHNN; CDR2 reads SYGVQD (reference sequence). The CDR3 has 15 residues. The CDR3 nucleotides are TGCGCCAGCAGTGTTGGGGGGGCCCGCACAGATACGCAGTATTTT. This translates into CASSVGGARTDTQYF.

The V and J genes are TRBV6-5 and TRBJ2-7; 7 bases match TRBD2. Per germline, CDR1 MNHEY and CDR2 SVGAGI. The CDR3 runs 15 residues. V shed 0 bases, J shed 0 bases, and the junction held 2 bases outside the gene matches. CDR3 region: CASSYSGRDSYEQYF. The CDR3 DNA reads TGTGCCAGCAGTTACTCGGGGAGGGACTCCTACGAGCAGTACTTC.

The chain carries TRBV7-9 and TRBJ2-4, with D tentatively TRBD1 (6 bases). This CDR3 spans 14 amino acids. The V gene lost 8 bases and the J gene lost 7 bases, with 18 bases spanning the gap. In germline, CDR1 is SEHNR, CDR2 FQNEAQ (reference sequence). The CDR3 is CASQGQFKQNIQYF. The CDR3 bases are TGTGCCAGCCAAGGACAGTTTAAGCAGAACATTCAGTACTTC.

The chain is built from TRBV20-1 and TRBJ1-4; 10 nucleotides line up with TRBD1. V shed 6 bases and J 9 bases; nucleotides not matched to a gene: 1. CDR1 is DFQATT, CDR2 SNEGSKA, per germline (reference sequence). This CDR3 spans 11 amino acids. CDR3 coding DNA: TGCAGTGCGGGACAGGGGAAAAAACTGTTTTTT. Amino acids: CSAGQGKKLFF.

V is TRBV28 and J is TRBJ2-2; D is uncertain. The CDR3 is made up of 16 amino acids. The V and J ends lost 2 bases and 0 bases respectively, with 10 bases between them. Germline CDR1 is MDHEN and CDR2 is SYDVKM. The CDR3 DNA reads TGTGCCAGCAGTTTAAATCTAAACGCGAACACCGGGGAGCTGTTTTTT. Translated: CASSLNLNANTGELFF.